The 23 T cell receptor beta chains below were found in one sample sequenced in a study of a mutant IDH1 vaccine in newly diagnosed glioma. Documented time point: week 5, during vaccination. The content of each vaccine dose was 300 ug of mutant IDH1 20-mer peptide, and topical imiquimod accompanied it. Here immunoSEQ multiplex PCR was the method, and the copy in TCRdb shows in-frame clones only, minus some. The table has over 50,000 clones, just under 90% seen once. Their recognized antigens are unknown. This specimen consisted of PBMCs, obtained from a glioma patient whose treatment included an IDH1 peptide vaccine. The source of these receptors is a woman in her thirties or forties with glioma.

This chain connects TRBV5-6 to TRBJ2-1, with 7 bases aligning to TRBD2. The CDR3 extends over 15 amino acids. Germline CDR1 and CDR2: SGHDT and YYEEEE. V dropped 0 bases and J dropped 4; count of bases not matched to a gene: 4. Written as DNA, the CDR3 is TGTGCCAGCAGCTTGGTCCTAGCGGTTTACAATGAGCAGTTCTTC. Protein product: CASSLVLAVYNEQFF.

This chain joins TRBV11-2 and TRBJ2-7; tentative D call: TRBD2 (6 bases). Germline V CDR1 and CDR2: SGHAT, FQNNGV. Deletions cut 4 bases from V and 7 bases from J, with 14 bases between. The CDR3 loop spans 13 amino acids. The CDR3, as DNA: TGTGCCAGCAGCTGGGGACTGCGGGGAGAGCAGTACTTC. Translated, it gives CASSWGLRGEQYF.

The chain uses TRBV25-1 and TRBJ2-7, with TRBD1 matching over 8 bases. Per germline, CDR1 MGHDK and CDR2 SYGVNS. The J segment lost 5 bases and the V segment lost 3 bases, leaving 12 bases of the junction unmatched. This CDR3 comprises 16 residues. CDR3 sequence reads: CASSDGQGLGRNEQYF. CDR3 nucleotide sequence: TGTGCCAGCAGTGATGGACAGGGCCTTGGACGGAACGAGCAGTACTTC.

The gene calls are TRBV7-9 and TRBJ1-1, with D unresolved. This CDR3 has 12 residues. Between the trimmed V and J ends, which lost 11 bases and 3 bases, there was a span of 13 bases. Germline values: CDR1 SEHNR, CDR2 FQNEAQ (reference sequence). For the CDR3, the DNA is TGTGCCGGTGACGCGGGAGACACTGAAGCTTTCTTT. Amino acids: CAGDAGDTEAFF.

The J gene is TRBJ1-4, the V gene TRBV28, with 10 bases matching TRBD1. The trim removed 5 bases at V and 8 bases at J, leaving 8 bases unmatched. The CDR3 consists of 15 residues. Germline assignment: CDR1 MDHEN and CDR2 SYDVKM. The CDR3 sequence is CASSAPGQGYEKLFF. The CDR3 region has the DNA TGTGCCAGCAGTGCCCCGGGACAGGGGTACGAAAAACTGTTTTTT.

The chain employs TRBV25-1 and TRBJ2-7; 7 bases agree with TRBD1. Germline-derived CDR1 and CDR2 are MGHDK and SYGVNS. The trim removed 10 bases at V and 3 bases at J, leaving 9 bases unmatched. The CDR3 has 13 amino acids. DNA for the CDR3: TGTGCCACCAGCCGGGACAGCTTCTACGAGCAGTACTTC. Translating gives CATSRDSFYEQYF.

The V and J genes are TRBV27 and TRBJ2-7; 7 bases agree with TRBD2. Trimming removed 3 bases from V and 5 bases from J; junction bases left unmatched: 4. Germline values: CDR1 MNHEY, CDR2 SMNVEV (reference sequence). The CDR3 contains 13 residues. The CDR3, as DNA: TGTGCCAGCAGTTTGGCGGGAGTCAACGAGCAGTACTTC. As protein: CASSLAGVNEQYF.

The CDR3 protein is CASSRDPWNTIYF. The CDR3 DNA reads as TGTGCCAGCAGCCGGGACCCCTGGAACACCATATATTTT. The chain recombines TRBV14 with TRBJ1-3; D possibly corresponds to TRBD1 (5 bases). CDR1 SGHDN and CDR2 FVKESK come from the germline V gene. The CDR3 covers 13 residues. V was shortened by 4 bases and J by 7 bases, with 11 bases between the two germline ends.

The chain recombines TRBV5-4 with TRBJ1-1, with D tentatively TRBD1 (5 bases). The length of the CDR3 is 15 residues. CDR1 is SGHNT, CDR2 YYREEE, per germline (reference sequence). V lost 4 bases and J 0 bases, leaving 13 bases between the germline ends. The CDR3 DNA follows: TGTGCCAGCAGCGGTGCTGACAGCATGAACACTGAAGCTTTCTTT. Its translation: CASSGADSMNTEAFF.

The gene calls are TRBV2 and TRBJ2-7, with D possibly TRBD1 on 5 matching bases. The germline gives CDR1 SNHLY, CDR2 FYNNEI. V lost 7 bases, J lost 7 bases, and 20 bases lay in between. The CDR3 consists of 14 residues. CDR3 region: CASKRAGNSGEQYF. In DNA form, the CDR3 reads TGTGCCAGCAAAAGGGCAGGGAATTCAGGAGAGCAGTACTTC.

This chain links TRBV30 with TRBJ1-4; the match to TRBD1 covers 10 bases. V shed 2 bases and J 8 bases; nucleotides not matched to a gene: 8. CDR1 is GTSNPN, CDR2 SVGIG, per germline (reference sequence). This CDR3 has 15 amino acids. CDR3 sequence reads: CAWSPGQGGNEKLFF. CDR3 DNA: TGTGCCTGGAGTCCAGGACAGGGGGGAAACGAAAAACTGTTTTTT.

This CDR3 is CASTLSGTDGNTIYF. The DNA of the CDR3 is TGTGCCAGTACCTTATCCGGGACCGACGGAAACACCATATATTTT. The chain recombines TRBV19 with TRBJ1-3; TRBD1 might be the D (5 bases). Germline-derived CDR1 and CDR2 are LNHDA and SQIVND (reference sequence). The CDR3 is 15 residues long. Trimming cost V 7 bases and J 4 bases, with 17 bases left between them.

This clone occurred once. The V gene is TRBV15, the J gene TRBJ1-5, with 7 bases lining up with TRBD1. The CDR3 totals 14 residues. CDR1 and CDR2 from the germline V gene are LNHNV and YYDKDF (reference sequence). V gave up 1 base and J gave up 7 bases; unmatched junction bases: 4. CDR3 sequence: CATSRGGTEQPQHF. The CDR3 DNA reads TGTGCCACCAGCAGAGGAGGGACAGAGCAGCCCCAGCATTTT.

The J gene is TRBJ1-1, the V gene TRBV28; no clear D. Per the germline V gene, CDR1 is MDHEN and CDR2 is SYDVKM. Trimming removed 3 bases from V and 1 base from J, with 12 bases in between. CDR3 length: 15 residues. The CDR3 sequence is CASSFLLGRNTEAFF. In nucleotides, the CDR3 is TGTGCCAGCAGTTTTTTGTTGGGAAGGAACACTGAAGCTTTCTTT. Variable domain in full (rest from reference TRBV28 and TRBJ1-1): DVKVTQSSRYLVKRTGEKVFLECVQDMDHENMFWYRQDPGLGLRLIYFSYDVKMKEKGDIPEGYSVSREKKERFSLILESASTNQTSMYLCASSFLLGRNTEAFFGQGTRLTVV.

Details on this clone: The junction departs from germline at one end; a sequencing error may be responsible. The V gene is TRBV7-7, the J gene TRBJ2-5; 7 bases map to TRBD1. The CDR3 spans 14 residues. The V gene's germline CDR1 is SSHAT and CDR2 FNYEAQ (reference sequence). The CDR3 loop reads CASSLSGGRETQYF. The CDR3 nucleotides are TGTGCTAGCAGCTTATCAGGGGGTAGGGAGACCCAGTACTTC. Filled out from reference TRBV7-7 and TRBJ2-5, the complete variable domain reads GAGVSQSPRYKVTKRGQDVTLRCDPISSHATLYWYQQALGQGPEFLTYFNYEAQPDKSGLPSDRFSAERPEGSISTLTIQRTEQRDSAMYRCASSLSGGRETQYFGPGTRLLVL.

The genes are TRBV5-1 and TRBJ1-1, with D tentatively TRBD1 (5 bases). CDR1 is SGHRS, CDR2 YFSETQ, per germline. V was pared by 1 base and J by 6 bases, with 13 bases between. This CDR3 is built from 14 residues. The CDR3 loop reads CASSLWAGTAEAFF. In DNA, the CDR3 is TGCGCCAGCAGCTTGTGGGCAGGGACCGCTGAAGCTTTCTTT.

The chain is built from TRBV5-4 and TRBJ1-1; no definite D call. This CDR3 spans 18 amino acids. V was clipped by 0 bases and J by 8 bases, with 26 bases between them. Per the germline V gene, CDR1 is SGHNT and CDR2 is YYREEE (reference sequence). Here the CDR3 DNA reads TGTGCCAGCAGCTTGGAGGTTGGGTTGAGACACCACCCCGCCGAAGCTTTCTTT. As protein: CASSLEVGLRHHPAEAFF.

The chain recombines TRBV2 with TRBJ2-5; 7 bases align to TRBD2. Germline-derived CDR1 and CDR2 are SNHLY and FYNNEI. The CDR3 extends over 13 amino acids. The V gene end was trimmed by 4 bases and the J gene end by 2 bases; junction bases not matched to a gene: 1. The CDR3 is CASSGTRQETQYF. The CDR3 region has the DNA TGTGCCAGCAGTGGGACTAGACAAGAGACCCAGTACTTC.

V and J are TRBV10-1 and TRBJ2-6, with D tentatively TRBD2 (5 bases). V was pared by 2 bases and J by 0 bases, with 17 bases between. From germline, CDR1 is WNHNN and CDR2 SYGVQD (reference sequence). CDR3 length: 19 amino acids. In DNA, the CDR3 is TGCGCCAGCAGTGAGGCCGACTGGCGGGCGAACTCTGGGGCCAACGTCCTGACTTTC. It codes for CASSEADWRANSGANVLTF.

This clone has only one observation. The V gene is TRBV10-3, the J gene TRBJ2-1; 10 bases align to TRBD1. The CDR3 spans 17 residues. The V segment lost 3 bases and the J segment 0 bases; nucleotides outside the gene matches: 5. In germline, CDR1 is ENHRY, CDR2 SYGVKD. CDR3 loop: CAISDAGTGASYNEQFF. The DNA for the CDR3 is TGTGCCATCAGTGACGCCGGGACAGGGGCCTCCTACAATGAGCAGTTCTTC.

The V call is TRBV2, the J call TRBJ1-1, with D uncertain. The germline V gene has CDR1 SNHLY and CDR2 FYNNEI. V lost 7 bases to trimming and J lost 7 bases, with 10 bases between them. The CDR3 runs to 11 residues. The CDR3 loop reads CASIIQHEAFF. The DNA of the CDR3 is TGTGCCAGCATTATACAGCATGAAGCTTTCTTT.

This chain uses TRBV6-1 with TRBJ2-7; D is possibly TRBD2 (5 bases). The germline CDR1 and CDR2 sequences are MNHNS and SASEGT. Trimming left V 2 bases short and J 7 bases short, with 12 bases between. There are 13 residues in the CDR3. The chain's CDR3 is CASSESPRGEQYF. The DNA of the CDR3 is TGTGCCAGCAGTGAATCCCCCCGGGGAGAGCAGTACTTC.

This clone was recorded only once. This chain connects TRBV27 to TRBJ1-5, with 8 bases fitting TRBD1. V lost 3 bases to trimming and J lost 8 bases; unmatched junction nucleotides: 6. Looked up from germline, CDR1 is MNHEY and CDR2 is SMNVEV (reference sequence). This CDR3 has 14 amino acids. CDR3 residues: CASSLGQGAKPQHF. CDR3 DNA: TGTGCCAGCAGTTTGGGGCAGGGGGCCAAGCCCCAGCATTTT.